The text below deals with one T cell receptor (beta chain). Each sample yielded at least 5 micrograms of PBMC total RNA. Germline assignment: CDR1 SEHNR and CDR2 FQNEAQ (reference sequence). The V and J ends lost 4 bases and 1 base, in that order; junction bases with no gene match: 3. This CDR3 has 14 amino acids. This sample is part of a study of blood T cells in healthy people across ages. It was with a sample-barcoded 5' primer and a J-beta primer mix that a second PCR of roughly 7 to 12 cycles was run. TCRdb processed the 5' RACE reads anew with MiXCR; each CDR3 protein has one entry. This table has roughly 730,000 distinct CDR3 sequences, 56% appearing once.

Sequences were obtained from blood. The chain is built from TRBV7-9 and TRBJ1-1; 7 nucleotides align to TRBD1. The receptor's source is a man in his forties in good health. The CDR3 nucleotides are TGTGCCAGCAGCTGGGACAGCAAGAACACTGAAGCTTTCTTT. This sequence encodes CASSWDSKNTEAFF.